These T cell receptor beta chains were read from a single sample in a study of human T cells and chemical hapten exposure. TCRdb re-derived calls from the RACE reads in MiXCR, one entry per CDR3 protein. The data show 55,000 to 75,000 distinct CDR3 sequences, with approximately 13% seen just once and 2.4% held by the top ten. The source was whole blood, collected in connection with sensitization to the hapten diphenylcyclopropenone (DPC). These receptors were collected from a man aged 25 to 40 with alopecia areata. Some clones in this sample may be carry-over from other donors' samples. CDR3s include the opening cysteine and the closing phenylalanine or tryptophan. The D gene is left open where the match is weak. Clone size is stated in some rows and not others, as once, few, many or a class when expanded.

. | TRBJ2-6 | many | TRBV7-6 | CASSFMGFGANVLTF | TGTGCCAGCAGCTTCATGGGTTTTGGGGCCAACGTCCTGACTTTC
TRBD1 | TRBJ2-1 | many | TRBV24-1 | CATSGLTGESYNEQFF | TGTGCCACCAGTGGCCTGACAGGGGAGTCCTACAATGAGCAGTTCTTC
. | TRBJ1-5 | many | TRBV12-3/TRBV12-4 | CASSGSGNQPQHF | TGTGCCAGCAGTGGCTCGGGAAATCAGCCCCAGCATTTT
. | TRBJ2-7 | . | TRBV20-1 | CSARYLLPYEQYF | TGCAGTGCTAGGTACCTACTCCCCTACGAGCAGTACTTC
. | TRBJ1-1 | many | TRBV5-1 | CASSSDPSGPEAFF | TGCGCCAGCAGCTCAGACCCCTCGGGTCCTGAAGCTTTCTTT
. | TRBJ1-5 | . | TRBV6-4 | CASSDRGFRQPQHF | TGTGCCAGCAGTGATCGGGGGTTTCGTCAGCCCCAGCATTTT
. | TRBJ1-1 | few | TRBV7-2 | CASSPWGGAFF | TGTGCCAGCAGCCCCTGGGGGGGGGCTTTCTTT
. | TRBJ2-7 | many | TRBV9 | CASSQNQGYEQYF | TGTGCCAGCAGCCAAAACCAGGGCTACGAGCAGTACTTC
TRBD2 | TRBJ2-1 | many | TRBV6-5 | CASILSGGAGNEQFF | TGTGCCAGCATTCTAAGCGGGGGGGCCGGTAATGAGCAGTTCTTC
. | TRBJ2-7 | . | TRBV6-2/TRBV6-3 | CASSGPSRSSYEQYF | TGTGCCAGCAGTGGTCCCTCGAGGAGCTCCTACGAGCAGTACTTC
. | TRBJ1-1 | many | TRBV30 | CAWSRGDWVTEAFF | TGTGCCTGGTCACGGGGGGATTGGGTCACTGAAGCTTTCTTT
TRBD1 | TRBJ1-2 | many | TRBV7-9 | CASRRGTGSEDYGYTF | TGTGCCAGCAGAAGGGGGACAGGGAGTGAGGACTATGGCTACACCTTC
TRBD1 | TRBJ1-2 | many | TRBV6-6 | CASRGTGVNNLNYGYTF | TGTGCCAGCAGGGGGACAGGGGTTAATAACCTTAACTATGGCTACACCTTC